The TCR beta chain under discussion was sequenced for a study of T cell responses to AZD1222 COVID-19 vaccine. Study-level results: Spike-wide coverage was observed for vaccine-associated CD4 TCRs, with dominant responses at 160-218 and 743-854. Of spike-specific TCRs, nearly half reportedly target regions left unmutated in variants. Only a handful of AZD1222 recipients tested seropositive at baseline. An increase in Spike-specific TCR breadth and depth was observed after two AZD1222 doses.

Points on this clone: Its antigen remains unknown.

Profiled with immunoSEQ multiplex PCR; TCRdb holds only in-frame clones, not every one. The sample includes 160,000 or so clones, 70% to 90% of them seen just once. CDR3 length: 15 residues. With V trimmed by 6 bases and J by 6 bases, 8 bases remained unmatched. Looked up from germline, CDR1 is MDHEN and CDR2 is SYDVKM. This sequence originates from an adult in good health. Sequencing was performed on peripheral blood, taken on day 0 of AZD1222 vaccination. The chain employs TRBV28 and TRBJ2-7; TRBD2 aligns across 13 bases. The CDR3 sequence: CASRRPGLAGFEQYF. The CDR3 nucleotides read TGTGCCAGCAGACGACCGGGACTAGCGGGATTCGAGCAGTACTTC. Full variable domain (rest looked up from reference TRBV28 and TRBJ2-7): DVKVTQSSRYLVKRTGEKVFLECVQDMDHENMFWYRQDPGLGLRLIYFSYDVKMKEKGDIPEGYSVSREKKERFSLILESASTNQTSMYLCASRRPGLAGFEQYFGPGTRLTVT.